Described below is a single T cell receptor beta chain sequence and its context. Its antigen remains unidentified. No quality values exist for individual bases; no much larger clone is one base distant. Sorted unstimulated T cells and proliferating T cells recovered from mixed lymphocyte reactions underwent TCRbeta CDR3 sequencing. Fresh whole blood from approximately 11 HLA-typed healthy donors served as the source for isolating PBMCs. The data are from a study of siplizumab effects on memory and regulatory T cells (dated by TCRdb to between 2018 and 2021). About the study as a whole: The study examined how the anti-CD2 antibody siplizumab affects alloreactive T-cell subsets in allogeneic mixed lymphocyte reactions built from human PBMCs. Results the study describes overall, beyond this receptor: Unstimulated naive T cells appeared to be more diverse than memory T cells, and naive cells seemed to make a substantial contribution to the alloresponse. Because sequences below about 10^-5 frequency were poorly captured, only a minor fraction of alloreactive clones could be mapped to unstimulated subsets. Siplizumab significantly lowered the cumulative frequency of alloreactive sequences that could be traced to unstimulated CD4+ memory T cells. In reactions with siplizumab, an average of around 70% of mappable alloreactive CD4+ clones were Treg-derived, compared with around 30% in control reactions. A naive or memory phenotype could not be assigned to roughly 75-95% of proliferating CD4+ or CD8+ clones. The suppressive function of proliferating Tregs from siplizumab cultures was not functionally confirmed.

The germline V gene yields MDHEN for CDR1 and SYDVKM for CDR2. The junction carries 17 bases between V and J, which are trimmed by 5 bases and 6 bases respectively. The CDR3 contains 15 residues, cysteine and phenylalanine counted. The kept DNA is CDR3 alone, 45 bases in frame from the first base. Libraries were made using the immunoSEQ multiplex PCR assay. Around 92,000 TCR templates per sample were assayed by the deep sequencing platform. Genomic DNA extracted from sorted T cells was used for TCRbeta CDR3 sequencing. From the authors' description of their analysis: The R programming language was used for the clonal analysis of the TCRbeta CDR3 data. Alloreactive CD4+ and CD8+ clones were defined by comparing unstimulated samples with post-reaction CFSE-low samples. By matching sequences to the repertoires of sorted unstimulated Treg and non-Treg cells, each alloreactive CD4+ clone was assigned a regulatory or non-regulatory origin. TCRdb provides this immuneACCESS table in a form limited to in-frame rearrangements. Some clones are lacking; in checked studies, under half of them reflect an unresolved V gene, and why the rest are absent is not known. The D gene and trimming were derived from the DNA, and the V and J assignments and clone size from that table. The sample data list about 100,000 clones, and 91% of these were observed just once. 0.15% of the sample rests with the top ten.

This chain joins TRBV28 to TRBJ2-1; no D segment can be confidently identified. Sequencing input: CD4+ T cells sorted from blood. This receptor was taken from a human donor in good health. The DNA sequence is as follows: TGTGCCAGCAGTCTTGGGGTAGCCCCCCTCAATGAGCAGTTCTTC. The translation is CASSLGVAPLNEQFF.